The 24 T cell receptor beta chains below come from one sample, sequenced in a study of low-dose radiotherapy and immunotherapy resistance in tumors. First-strand cDNA used TRAV- and TRBV-specific primers, covering alpha and beta chains. TCR amplification used roughly 21 PCR cycles, a constant-region primer and a V-primer adapter. Via MiXCR, TCRdb re-called the reads, giving one row per CDR3 protein. The table has 55,000 to 65,000 distinct CDR3 sequences, less than 30% seen once. Time point reported: before trial treatment. Here the sequenced sample was PBMCs, taken before treatment. These receptor sequences come from a male donor with rectosigmoid adenocarcinoma.

This clonotype was seen more than once but under ten times. The rearrangement links TRBV7-2 to TRBJ2-5, with 7 bases aligning to TRBD2. V gave up 1 base and J gave up 5 bases; unmatched junction bases: 13. The CDR3 has 17 residues. Germline CDR1 reads SGHTA; CDR2 reads FQGNSA. The CDR3 bases are TGTGCCAGCAGCTTAGTTGATCGGGGACGGCGGGGGGAGACCCAGTACTTC. It codes for CASSLVDRGRRGETQYF. Drawing the rest from reference TRBV7-2 and TRBJ2-5, the complete variable domain is GAGVSQSPSNKVTEKGKDVELRCDPISGHTALYWYRQSLGQGLEFLIYFQGNSAPDKSGLPSDRFSAERTGGSVSTLTIQRTQQEDSAVYLCASSLVDRGRRGETQYFGPGTRLLVL.

This clonotype has a count of ten or more. CDR3 DNA sequence: TGTGCCAGCAGCTTAGGGACAGCTATCTGGGGCTACACCTTC. Residues: CASSLGTAIWGYTF. The rearrangement joins TRBV7-2 to TRBJ1-2; TRBD1 might be the D (6 bases). The CDR3 totals 14 residues. Germline CDR1 reads SGHTA; CDR2 reads FQGNSA. V shed 1 base and J shed 8 bases, with 14 bases lying between them.

V usage is TRBV29-1 and J usage is TRBJ2-7, with TRBD1 matching over 10 bases. V shed 6 bases, J shed 7 bases, and the junction held 15 bases outside the gene matches. Germline values: CDR1 SQVTM, CDR2 ANQGSEA. The length of the CDR3 is 15 residues. CDR3 region: CSVGGGTGAFGEQYF. The CDR3 DNA follows: TGCAGCGTGGGGGGAGGGACAGGGGCGTTCGGTGAGCAGTACTTC.

The rearrangement joins TRBV7-2 to TRBJ2-2; D is uncertain. Trimming left V 1 base short and J 6 bases short, with 9 bases between. The CDR3 covers 14 residues. CDR1 SGHTA and CDR2 FQGNSA come from the germline V gene. CDR3 DNA: TGTGCCAGCAGCTTAGAAGTGAGATCCGGGGAGCTGTTTTTT. Its translation: CASSLEVRSGELFF.

This clonotype occurred many times. V and J are TRBV7-2 and TRBJ2-4; TRBD1 is a possible D gene (6 bases). The V and J ends lost 1 base and 5 bases respectively, with 9 bases between them. CDR1 and CDR2 from the germline V gene are SGHTA and FQGNSA. The CDR3 length is 14 residues. The CDR3 protein is CASSLGPGENIQYF. The CDR3 DNA reads as TGTGCCAGCAGCTTAGGCCCAGGGGAAAACATTCAGTACTTC.

About this clonotype itself: This likely came from a read error, as a far larger clone is one base away. The genes are TRBV2 and TRBJ1-1, with D possibly matching TRBD1 (5 bases). CDR1 is SNHLY and CDR2 is FYNNEI in the germline V gene. The CDR3 has 13 residues. Trimming left V 8 bases short and J 7 bases short, with 17 bases between. CDR3 protein: CASRSGGVREAFF. CDR3 nucleotide sequence: TGTGCCAGCCGATCGGGGGGGGTGCGTGAAGCTTTCTTT.

The J gene is TRBJ2-1, the V gene TRBV5-4; a weak D match, TRBD2 (6 bases). The CDR3 runs to 15 residues. The germline CDR1 and CDR2 sequences are SGHNT and YYREEE (reference sequence). V lost 2 bases, J lost 7 bases, and 16 bases lay in between. The CDR3 region has the DNA TGTGCCAGCAGCTTCGGGGGAGCGATTGAAAATGAGCAGTTCTTC. It is translated as CASSFGGAIENEQFF.

The sample holds many counts of this clonotype. The V call is TRBV10-3, the J call TRBJ2-7, with 10 bases aligning to TRBD2. CDR1 is ENHRY and CDR2 is SYGVKD in the germline V gene. The trim removed 4 bases at V and 1 base at J, leaving 10 bases unmatched. The CDR3 sequence is 17 residues long. Here the CDR3 DNA reads TGTGCCATCAGTGGCGTCGCGGTAGCGGGAGGATCCTACGAGCAGTACTTC. Its translation: CAISGVAVAGGSYEQYF.

The sample holds one count of this clonotype. This chain joins TRBV30 and TRBJ2-7; 7 positions agree with TRBD2. CDR3 length: 14 residues. V was pared by 2 bases and J by 3 bases, with 7 bases of the junction left unmatched. Germline assignment: CDR1 GTSNPN and CDR2 SVGIG (reference sequence). CDR3 sequence reads: CAWSRTGTIYEQYF. DNA for the CDR3: TGTGCCTGGAGTCGTACCGGGACTATCTACGAGCAGTACTTC.

The J gene is TRBJ1-5, the V gene TRBV5-6; the D gene is possibly TRBD1 (5 bases). Looked up from germline, CDR1 is SGHDT and CDR2 is YYEEEE. This CDR3 is built from 15 residues. Trimming took off 4 bases at V and 6 bases at J, with 17 bases between the two ends. The CDR3 reads CASSVYGQGAQPQHF. CDR3 coding DNA: TGTGCCAGCAGCGTATATGGACAAGGGGCTCAGCCCCAGCATTTT.

This clonotype was recorded a few times. The chain is built from TRBV11-2 and TRBJ2-1; 11 nucleotides align to TRBD2. This CDR3 region has 17 residues. Germline V gene lookup returns CDR1 SGHAT and CDR2 FQNNGV. After removal of 5 bases from V and 4 bases from J, the junction contained 10 bases not matched to a gene. CDR3 amino acids: CASSPRRLAGTYNEQFF. CDR3 nucleotides: TGTGCCAGCAGCCCACGGAGACTAGCGGGAACTTACAATGAGCAGTTCTTC.

On this clonotype itself: One base separates it from a far larger clone, so it is likely a read error. This rearrangement joins TRBV11-2 to TRBJ2-1; 9 bases align to TRBD2. V was clipped by 1 base and J by 8 bases; unmatched bases: 9. CDR1 is SGHAT, CDR2 FQNNGV, per germline. This CDR3 contains 16 residues. The CDR3 region has the DNA TGTGCCAGCAGCTTAGTTGAGACTAGCGGTTGGGATGAGCAGTTCTTC. Amino acid sequence: CASSLVETSGWDEQFF.

V and J are TRBV19 and TRBJ1-6; 7 positions agree with TRBD1. Germline CDR1 is LNHDA and CDR2 is SQIVND (reference sequence). Trimming at V came to 5 bases and at J to 9 bases, leaving 7 bases not matched to a gene. This CDR3 region has 14 residues. The CDR3 DNA is TGTGCCAGTAGTGCCGGGACAGCAACTTCACCCCTCCACTTT. Its translation is CASSAGTATSPLHF.

This rearrangement joins TRBV12-3 or TRBV12-4 to TRBJ2-1, with 8 bases aligning to TRBD2. The CDR3 spans 16 residues. Trimming removed 3 bases from V and 7 bases from J; junction bases left unmatched: 11. In nucleotides, the CDR3 is TGTGCCAGCAGTTTTTGGCGTAGCGGGAAATCAAATGAGCAGTTCTTC. Its translation: CASSFWRSGKSNEQFF.

This clonotype has ten or more counts. The chain employs TRBV11-2 and TRBJ2-3; 14 bases are a match to TRBD2. CDR1 SGHAT and CDR2 FQNNGV come from the germline V gene. The V segment lost 5 bases and the J segment 7 bases; nucleotides outside the gene matches: 17. CDR3 size: 19 residues. Written as DNA, the CDR3 is TGTGCCAGCAGCCTCGACACACACGGACTAGCGGGGGGCCGGAATACGCAGTATTTT. Translated, it gives CASSLDTHGLAGGRNTQYF.

This chain connects TRBV6-1 to TRBJ1-2; D uncertain. The length of the CDR3 is 15 residues. Looked up from germline, CDR1 is MNHNS and CDR2 is SASEGT. Trimming cost V 5 bases and J 4 bases, with 17 bases left between them. The CDR3 DNA is TGTGCCAGCAGTTACCCGACCGAAAGGGTCTATGGCTACACCTTC. Its translation is CASSYPTERVYGYTF.

Ten or more counts support this clonotype. The chain links TRBV28 to TRBJ1-2; 7 positions match TRBD1. This CDR3 has 12 amino acids. With 5 bases clipped from V and 6 bases from J, the junction kept 3 bases outside the gene matches. Germline CDR1 reads MDHEN; CDR2 reads SYDVKM. CDR3 amino acids: CASSGGGHGYTF. In DNA form, the CDR3 reads TGTGCCAGCAGTGGAGGGGGCCATGGCTACACCTTC.

This chain links TRBV28 with TRBJ2-7, with 8 bases lining up with TRBD2. CDR1 is MDHEN, CDR2 SYDVKM, per germline. With V trimmed by 6 bases and J by 8 bases, 15 bases remained unmatched. This CDR3 comprises 15 residues. Written as DNA, the CDR3 is TGTGCCAGCAGCCCCGGCGCGGGGGGCGTCGCCAAGCAGTACTTC. This sequence encodes CASSPGAGGVAKQYF.

The sample holds many counts of this clonotype. This rearrangement joins TRBV6-6 to TRBJ1-3; 7 nucleotides agree with TRBD1. With 2 bases clipped from V and 3 bases from J, the junction kept 4 bases outside the gene matches. CDR1 and CDR2 from the germline V gene are MNHNY and SVGAGI (reference sequence). This CDR3 has 15 residues. The CDR3 region has the DNA TGTGCCAGCAGTTACCCTGACAGGGTTGGAAACACCATATATTTT. It specifies CASSYPDRVGNTIYF.

The chain has TRBV12-2 and TRBJ2-5; TRBD2 was called by the table and not checked on the DNA. TRBV12-2 is assigned pseudogene status. The CDR3 is 14 amino acids. The CDR3 spells CASSSGRARETQYF. CDR3 DNA: TGTGCCAGCAGTAGCGGGAGGGCCCGGGAGACCCAGTACTTC.

This clonotype was detected many times. CDR3 sequence reads: CASTVGTSGRDTQYF. CDR3 nucleotides: TGTGCCAGCACCGTTGGGACTAGCGGGCGAGATACGCAGTATTTT. The chain joins TRBV5-6 to TRBJ2-3; TRBD2 matches 12 bases. Germline V gene lookup returns CDR1 SGHDT and CDR2 YYEEEE. This CDR3 is 15 amino acids long. Trimming took 6 bases from V and 5 from J; bases not matched to a gene: 7.

This clonotype was recorded at least ten times. The gene calls are TRBV25-1 and TRBJ2-7, with D unclear. Germline assignment: CDR1 MGHDK and CDR2 SYGVNS. Trimming took off 1 base at V and 4 bases at J, with 8 bases between the two ends. The CDR3 consists of 13 residues. The CDR3 reads CASSESIGYEQYF. The CDR3 coding sequence is TGTGCCAGCAGTGAATCTATCGGTTACGAGCAGTACTTC.

DNA of the CDR3: TGTGCCAGCAGTTTAACCGCGAGACTGCGGGGAGAGCAGTACTTC. This sequence encodes CASSLTARLRGEQYF. J is TRBJ2-7 and V is TRBV6-1, with TRBD2 as a possible D gene (6 bases). Germline CDR1 reads MNHNS; CDR2 reads SASEGT. This CDR3 has 15 amino acids. V was pared by 5 bases and J by 7 bases, with 21 bases between.

This clonotype was detected ten times or more. The J gene is TRBJ2-5, the V gene TRBV29-1, with 11 positions matching TRBD2. The CDR3 length is 13 residues. CDR1 SQVTM and CDR2 ANQGSEA come from the germline V gene. This CDR3 reads CSDSGRAGETQYF. DNA of the CDR3: TGCAGTGATAGCGGGAGGGCGGGAGAGACCCAGTACTTC.